Presented here are 20 T cell receptor beta chains from one specimen sequenced in a study of breast tumors, draining lymph nodes, adjacent tissues. Axillary draining lymph nodes of breast cancer patients supplied the node samples. TCRdb re-called the multiplex PCR reads with MiXCR, one entry per CDR3 protein. The sample has about 230,000 distinct CDR3 sequences, about a third seen once. Sequences were obtained from axillary lymph node tissue. The receptors were gathered from a female donor with breast cancer. Some clones in this sample may be carry-over from other donors' samples.

Regarding this clonotype: It may be a read error: a sequence one base away is much more abundant. The chain links TRBV28 to TRBJ2-7; D is possibly TRBD1 (5 bases). V was cut by 7 bases and J by 2 bases, with 18 bases left in between. The CDR3 loop spans 15 amino acids. Germline-derived CDR1 and CDR2 are MDHEN and SYDVKM. The CDR3 DNA sequence: TGTGCCAGCACAGCCCGGACAAGGAGCCCCTACGAGCAGTACTTC. Translated: CASTARTRSPYEQYF.

Note on this clonotype: At one end the junction does not follow the germline gene, possibly because of a read error. The rearrangement uses TRBV20-1 and TRBJ2-5; 7 nucleotides align to TRBD2. This CDR3 contains 14 residues. Germline V gene lookup returns CDR1 DFQATT and CDR2 SNEGSKA (reference sequence). The CDR3 region is CSPSGTWYNETQYF. In nucleotides, the CDR3 is TGTAGCCCTAGCGGCACGTGGTACAATGAGACCCAGTACTTC.

This clonotype was recorded a few times. The chain is built from TRBV18 and TRBJ2-1; 9 bases align to TRBD2. The V and J ends lost 0 bases and 7 bases, in that order; junction bases with no gene match: 7. The CDR3 is 16 amino acids. Germline V gives CDR1 KGHSH, CDR2 LQKENI. CDR3 nucleotides: TGTGCCAGCTCACCACCGTTAGCGGGAGTCGGTAATGAGCAGTTCTTC. It translates to CASSPPLAGVGNEQFF.

There are many counts of this clonotype. The chain is built from TRBV20-1 and TRBJ2-7; D unresolved. The CDR3 contains 13 residues. Germline CDR1 and CDR2: DFQATT and SNEGSKA (reference sequence). The V gene lost 1 base and the J gene lost 3 bases, with 10 bases spanning the gap. The CDR3 bases are TGCAGTGCTAGAGTGCTAGGAGACTACGAGCAGTACTTC. It is translated as CSARVLGDYEQYF.

CDR3 protein: CASSGLQAGYTF. CDR3 bases: TGTGCCAGCAGCGGGTTACAGGCGGGCTACACCTTC. The chain uses TRBV9 and TRBJ1-2; D perhaps matches TRBD1 (5 bases). The ends were cut back, 3 bases at V and 8 bases at J, with 11 bases in the middle. Germline-derived CDR1 and CDR2 are SGDLS and YYNGEE. The CDR3 loop spans 12 amino acids.

This clonotype was found many times. The chain links TRBV28 to TRBJ1-3; perhaps TRBD1 as D (5 bases). This CDR3 comprises 14 residues. Germline assignment: CDR1 MDHEN and CDR2 SYDVKM. V lost 6 bases and J 2 bases, leaving 11 bases between the germline ends. DNA of the CDR3: TGTGCCAGCAGCAGGTCAGGGACTGGAAACACCATATATTTT. Translated: CASSRSGTGNTIYF.

There are many counts of this clonotype. This chain links TRBV7-9 with TRBJ2-3; D is possibly TRBD2 (5 bases). The germline V and J ends were trimmed by 2 bases and 7 bases, with 13 bases remaining between them. The CDR3 runs to 14 residues. Germline lookup yields CDR1 SEHNR and CDR2 FQNEAQ (reference sequence). CDR3 DNA sequence: TGTGCCAGCAGCTTACTAGCAGATTTGAATACGCAGTATTTT. Translation: CASSLLADLNTQYF.

The count of this clonotype is one. The CDR3 ends on some other residue instead of the conserved phenylalanine or tryptophan, so this is likely a read error. The chain couples TRBV7-9 to TRBJ2-7; 8 nucleotides align to TRBD1. Germline loops: CDR1 SEHNR, CDR2 FQNEAQ (reference sequence). V gave up 2 bases and J gave up 6 bases; unmatched junction bases: 6. The CDR3 totals 14 residues. This CDR3 is CASSLTQGVPEQYL. For the CDR3, the DNA is TGTGCCAGCAGCTTAACACAGGGGGTTCCCGAGCAGTACCTC.

This clonotype was picked up many times. The V gene is TRBV20-1, the J gene TRBJ2-2; 11 nucleotides agree with TRBD2. This CDR3 is built from 16 residues. Germline CDR1 and CDR2: DFQATT and SNEGSKA (reference sequence). With V trimmed by 0 bases and J by 5 bases, 5 bases remained unmatched. The CDR3 nucleotides read TGCAGTGCTAGAGATCGAAGACTAGCGGGGACCGGGGAGCTGTTTTTT. Protein: CSARDRRLAGTGELFF.

This clonotype was seen repeatedly, ten times or more. Mismatch with germline at one junction end may stem from a read error. The chain uses TRBV7-9 and TRBJ2-7, with unresolved D. The CDR3 has 11 amino acids. Germline V lookup: CDR1 SEHNR, CDR2 FQNEAQ (reference sequence). The chain's CDR3 is CASSLNYVQYF. CDR3 DNA: TGTGCCAGCAGCCTTAACTACGTGCAGTACTTC.

This clonotype was detected many times. This chain uses TRBV20-1 with TRBJ2-7; TRBD1 aligns across 10 bases. The germline CDR1 and CDR2 sequences are DFQATT and SNEGSKA (reference sequence). The CDR3 consists of 13 residues. J lost 4 bases, V lost 6 bases, and 6 bases had no gene match. The CDR3: CSAFRDRGYEQYF. The CDR3, as DNA: TGCAGTGCGTTCCGGGACAGGGGTTACGAGCAGTACTTC.

This clonotype was found many times. The gene calls are TRBV7-2 and TRBJ2-6, with unresolved D. V lost 5 bases and J lost 1, with 9 bases in between. The CDR3 consists of 15 residues. From germline, CDR1 is SGHTA and CDR2 FQGNSA. The CDR3 loop reads CASSGRDSGANVLTF. CDR3 coding DNA: TGTGCCAGCAGCGGACGTGATTCTGGGGCCAACGTCCTGACTTTC.

This clonotype appeared many times. The chain has TRBV6-6 and TRBJ2-2, with 7 positions matching TRBD1. The V gene's germline CDR1 is MNHNY and CDR2 SVGAGI (reference sequence). The V segment lost 6 bases and the J segment 6 bases; nucleotides outside the gene matches: 7. The CDR3 has 14 amino acids. The CDR3 DNA is TGTGCCAGCAGACAGGGGACGGGCGCCGGGGAGCTGTTTTTT. Its translation is CASRQGTGAGELFF.

The rearrangement uses TRBV11-2 and TRBJ1-6; 7 bases align to TRBD1. The CDR3 runs 17 residues. Germline assignment: CDR1 SGHAT and CDR2 FQNNGV. V shed 0 bases and J 3 bases; nucleotides not matched to a gene: 5. CDR3 bases: TGTGCCAGCAGCTTAGATACAGGGGACCTCTATAATTCACCCCTCCACTTT. The encoded protein is CASSLDTGDLYNSPLHF.

This clonotype has a count of ten or more. The genes are TRBV5-1 and TRBJ2-7, with a weak D call TRBD1 (6 bases). The CDR3 consists of 17 residues. V shed 4 bases and J shed 6 bases, with 26 bases lying between them. The germline gives CDR1 SGHRS, CDR2 YFSETQ. DNA of the CDR3: TGCGCCAGCAGCCCTGTCGGCCAGGGGAACGGCATGTTCGAGCAGTACTTC. This sequence encodes CASSPVGQGNGMFEQYF.

There are a few counts of this clonotype. The CDR3 here is CASSNLRSRVWYNEQFF. The CDR3 nucleotides are TGTGCCTCGAGCAATCTTAGAAGCCGGGTCTGGTACAATGAGCAGTTCTTC. The chain is built from TRBV7-9 and TRBJ2-1; D remains unclear. Deletions cut 11 bases from V and 4 bases from J, with 27 bases between. The germline V gene encodes CDR1 SEHNR and CDR2 FQNEAQ (reference sequence). The CDR3 consists of 17 residues.

For this clonotype: A read error may be the cause here, since a much bigger clone is one base away. The rearrangement uses TRBV11-2 and TRBJ2-2, with D perhaps TRBD2 (6 bases). The CDR3 runs 16 residues. The germline V gene has CDR1 SGHAT and CDR2 FQNNGV. V gave up 6 bases and J gave up 7 bases, with 21 bases separating them. The CDR3 DNA reads TGTGCCAGCAGGTTGCGGGATCAATTCCGCGGCGGGGAGCTGTTTTTT. Encoded protein: CASRLRDQFRGGELFF.

This clonotype was recorded once. The V gene is TRBV19, the J gene TRBJ1-2; D not resolved. This CDR3 contains 12 residues. Germline-derived CDR1 and CDR2 are LNHDA and SQIVND (reference sequence). Deletions cut 7 bases from V and 4 bases from J, with 10 bases between. The CDR3: CASKGGPYGYTF. The CDR3 DNA reads as TGTGCCAGTAAGGGTGGTCCCTATGGCTACACCTTC.

Worth noting for this clonotype: This may arise from a read error, as a much more abundant clone is one base away. The rearrangement uses TRBV28 and TRBJ2-5, with TRBD1 as a possible D gene (6 bases). CDR1 MDHEN and CDR2 SYDVKM come from the germline V gene. The length of the CDR3 is 17 residues. With 4 bases removed from V and 4 bases from J, the gap between germline ends came to 22 bases. This CDR3 is CASSSWGRGRSGETQYF. The CDR3 region has the DNA TGTGCCAGCAGTTCTTGGGGCAGGGGAAGGTCGGGAGAGACCCAGTACTTC.

V and J are TRBV20-1 and TRBJ2-7; 16 bases align to TRBD2. The V gene end was trimmed by 5 bases and the J gene end by 2 bases; junction bases not matched to a gene: 9. Germline values: CDR1 DFQATT, CDR2 SNEGSKA (reference sequence). There are 17 residues in the CDR3. CDR3: CSAGTSGRASGTYEQYF. CDR3 nucleotide sequence: TGCAGTGCTGGGACTAGCGGGAGGGCCAGTGGGACCTACGAGCAGTACTTC.